This section outlines one T cell receptor (beta chain) sequence together with its context. Germline CDR1 SGHRS, CDR2 YFSETQ. This CDR3 is 14 amino acids long. Trimming pared 0 bases from V and 4 bases from J, leaving 9 bases between. These data are taken from a study of shared clonotypes between healthy human individuals. Libraries were prepared by immunoSEQ multiplex PCR; TCRdb keeps only in-frame clonotypes and omits some of them. The table includes roughly 2,300,000 clones, 92% detected once. The V call is TRBV5-1, the J call TRBJ2-3, with D hard to call. The source material was naive CD4+ T cells from PBMCs. The subset was: CD45RA+ positively selected. The TCR sequence derives from a young man in good health. Some clones in this sample may be carry-over from other donors' samples. This CDR3 reads CASSLAELADTQYF. DNA for the CDR3: TGCGCCAGCAGCTTGGCGGAACTTGCAGATACGCAGTATTTT. Combining the CDR3 with reference TRBV5-1 and TRBJ2-3 gives the whole variable domain KAGVTQTPRYLIKTRGQQVTLSCSPISGHRSVSWYQQTPGQGLQFLFEYFSETQRNKGNFPGRFSGRQFSNSRSEMNVSTLELGDSALYLCASSLAELADTQYFGPGTRLTVL.